The clone carrying this T cell receptor beta chain was counted at least ten times. Its antigen is not identified. The record originates from a study of T-cell memory formation after mild COVID-19. As for the study in general: The two donors had largely donor-specific TCR clusters.

From the 5' RACE reads, TCRdb called clonotypes with MiXCR, one entry per CDR3 protein. The table has about 500,000 distinct CDR3 sequences, 20% seen once. Study results and caveats: SARS-CoV-2 specificity was not confirmed for second-wave clones peaking on day 37. Clones that shrank (day 15 to 85) were balanced CD4/CD8, whereas later expanders leaned CD4+.

From germline, CDR1 is SGHRS and CDR2 YFSETQ. CDR3 size: 14 residues. V lost 4 bases and J lost 3, with 13 bases in between. Sequencing input: PBMCs or a T cell subset sorted from them (not recorded which). This TCR was sampled from an adult woman who had mild COVID-19 (a few samples of this study predate the infection). Cell type and time point are not known. The chain links TRBV5-1 to TRBJ2-5; a weak D match, TRBD1 (6 bases). CDR3 protein: CASSTKDREETQYF. CDR3 sequence (DNA): TGCGCCAGCAGCACTAAGGACAGAGAAGAGACCCAGTACTTC.